These T cell receptor beta chains were read from a single sample in a study of response to subunit inactivated influenza vaccine. Using its own MiXCR run on the RT-PCR reads, TCRdb lists one record per CDR3 protein. Altogether about 530,000 distinct CDR3 sequences are present, 10% to 15% being singletons, with the ten largest covering approximately 14%. Sequenced here: PBMCs from blood, sampled around seven weeks after vaccination. The source of these receptors is a man aged 45-60 years who received an inactivated influenza vaccine. Both conserved end residues are part of each CDR3. The order of the fields is V gene, J gene, D gene, clone size, CDR3 DNA, CDR3 protein. The D gene is left open where the match is weak. Clone sizes are given selectively: once, few, many, or a class where the clone is expanded.

V: TRBV3-1; J: TRBJ2-7; D: .; size: .; DNA: TGTGCCAGCAGCCGCGGATGGATTAGTGAGTACGAGCAGTACTTC; CDR3: CASSRGWISEYEQYF
V: TRBV5-8; J: TRBJ1-1; D: .; size: many; DNA: TGTGCCAGCAGGAATAGGAACACTGAAGCTTTCTTT; CDR3: CASRNRNTEAFF
V: TRBV5-1; J: TRBJ2-1; D: .; size: .; DNA: TGCGCCAGCAGCCCCGATGTAACCTACAATGAGCAGTTCTTC; CDR3: CASSPDVTYNEQFF
V: TRBV3-1; J: TRBJ2-3; D: .; size: .; DNA: TGTGCCAGCAGCCATAGGGGGGCAGATACGCAGTATTTT; CDR3: CASSHRGADTQYF
V: TRBV5-1; J: TRBJ2-5; D: TRBD2; size: .; DNA: TGCGCCAGCACCTCTGATAGCGGGCTTCAAGAGACCCAGTACTTC; CDR3: CASTSDSGLQETQYF
V: TRBV15; J: TRBJ2-1; D: TRBD2; size: few; DNA: TGTGCCACCAGCAGAGATGGGGCGACTAGCGCCTACAATGAGCAGTTCTTC; CDR3: CATSRDGATSAYNEQFF
V: TRBV20-1; J: TRBJ2-3; D: .; size: .; DNA: TGCAGTGCTAGTGTGGCCGCAAGCACAGATACGCAGTATTTT; CDR3: CSASVAASTDTQYF
V: TRBV5-1; J: TRBJ2-7; D: .; size: .; DNA: TGCGCCAGCAGACCAGCTAGCTGGCCCTCTGTCGATCAGTACTTC; CDR3: CASRPASWPSVDQYF
V: TRBV15; J: TRBJ2-1; D: .; size: once; DNA: TGTGCCACCAGCAGAGATTTATTTGCGGGATCCGAGCAGTTCTTC; CDR3: CATSRDLFAGSEQFF
V: TRBV11-2; J: TRBJ1-4; D: .; size: .; DNA: TGTGCCAGCAGGAGGAGTGGAAAACTGTTTTTT; CDR3: CASRRSGKLFF
V: TRBV10-3; J: TRBJ2-3; D: .; size: many; DNA: TGTGCCATCAGCCCTAGTACTGGCACAGATACGCAGTATTTT; CDR3: CAISPSTGTDTQYF
V: TRBV28; J: TRBJ2-7; D: .; size: few; DNA: TGTGCCAGCAGTAGACAGACGACCTCCTACGAGCAGTACTTC; CDR3: CASSRQTTSYEQYF
V: TRBV6-5; J: TRBJ2-1; D: .; size: few; DNA: TGTGCCAGCAGTTACATTCCTACGAGCTCCTACAATGAGCAGTTCTTC; CDR3: CASSYIPTSSYNEQFF
V: TRBV27; J: TRBJ2-5; D: .; size: .; DNA: TGTGCCAGCAGTTATAGTGGGGTAACGGGAGAGACCCAGTACTTC; CDR3: CASSYSGVTGETQYF
V: TRBV20-1; J: TRBJ2-5; D: TRBD2; size: few; DNA: TGCAGTGCTAGATCGATCACTAGCGGACCGTACCAAGAGACCCAGTACTTC; CDR3: CSARSITSGPYQETQYF
V: TRBV10-3; J: TRBJ2-5; D: .; size: few; DNA: TGTGCCGGCCGGGACTCTGTAAAAGAGACCCAGTACTTC; CDR3: CAGRDSVKETQYF
V: TRBV5-6; J: TRBJ2-2; D: .; size: few; DNA: TGTGCCAGCAGCTTGCAGTCGGGGTCCGGGGAGCTGTTTTTT; CDR3: CASSLQSGSGELFF
V: TRBV5-1; J: TRBJ2-7; D: TRBD2; size: .; DNA: TGCGCCAGCAGCCCTTCCGGGGGGGCCTCCTACGAGCAGTACTTC; CDR3: CASSPSGGASYEQYF
V: TRBV20-1; J: TRBJ2-7; D: TRBD1; size: .; DNA: TGCAGTGCTACAACGGGACAGGGGCGCTACGAGCAGTACTTC; CDR3: CSATTGQGRYEQYF
V: TRBV4-3; J: TRBJ1-2; D: TRBD1; size: .; DNA: TGCGCCAGCAGCCAAGATAAGGGGGCAAACTATGGCTACACCTTC; CDR3: CASSQDKGANYGYTF
V: TRBV6-2/TRBV6-3; J: TRBJ2-4; D: TRBD2; size: .; DNA: TGTGCCAGCAGTTACGCGGGACTAGCGGGAGTAAACATTCAGTACTTC; CDR3: CASSYAGLAGVNIQYF
V: TRBV6-1; J: TRBJ1-6; D: .; size: .; DNA: TGTGCCAGTACCCTCGGGGTATCGTCCTATAATTCACCCCTCCACTTT; CDR3: CASTLGVSSYNSPLHF
V: TRBV29-1; J: TRBJ2-7; D: .; size: few; DNA: TGCAGCGTCCTGACACCGACGCCCTACGAGCAGTACTTC; CDR3: CSVLTPTPYEQYF
V: TRBV4-2; J: TRBJ2-7; D: TRBD2; size: .; DNA: TGTGCCAGCGGCCCTGGGGTGAGACTAGCGGGGACGTACGAGCAGTACTTC; CDR3: CASGPGVRLAGTYEQYF
V: TRBV20-1; J: TRBJ1-4; D: .; size: .; DNA: TGCAGTGCCCGAGATCCCTCGGGAGATGAAAAACTGTTTTTT; CDR3: CSARDPSGDEKLFF
V: TRBV5-6; J: TRBJ2-3; D: TRBD2; size: few; DNA: TGTGCCAGCAGCATAGCGGGAAAAACAGATACGCAGTATTTT; CDR3: CASSIAGKTDTQYF
V: TRBV11-2; J: TRBJ2-3; D: TRBD2; size: few; DNA: TGTGCCAGCAGCTTAATAGCGGGGATTCATACTAGCACAGATACGCAGTATTTT; CDR3: CASSLIAGIHTSTDTQYF
V: TRBV7-9; J: TRBJ2-7; D: .; size: .; DNA: TGTGCCAGCAGCCCTGTCGGGGACTACGAGCAGTACTTC; CDR3: CASSPVGDYEQYF
V: TRBV6-5; J: TRBJ2-3; D: .; size: few; DNA: TGTGCCAGCAGTTACGGCTCTAGGGCAGATACGCAGTATTTT; CDR3: CASSYGSRADTQYF
V: TRBV3-1; J: TRBJ2-5; D: TRBD2; size: .; DNA: TGTGCCAGCAGCCAAGACCTCTTAGCGGGGTACCAAGAGACCCAGTACTTC; CDR3: CASSQDLLAGYQETQYF
V: TRBV7-9; J: TRBJ2-7; D: .; size: many; DNA: TGTGCCAGCAGCTTTACCACCTCCTACGAGCAGTACTTC; CDR3: CASSFTTSYEQYF
V: TRBV15; J: TRBJ2-5; D: TRBD2; size: .; DNA: TGTGCCACCAGCAGAGGACTAGCGGGGACTGGCTTATTCCAAGAGACCCAGTACTTC; CDR3: CATSRGLAGTGLFQETQYF
V: TRBV20-1; J: TRBJ2-1; D: .; size: many; DNA: TGCAGTGCTAGAGCCCCGTTGGGGGGGCCGGGCAATGAGCAGTTCTTC; CDR3: CSARAPLGGPGNEQFF
V: TRBV4-2; J: TRBJ2-2; D: .; size: .; DNA: .; CDR3: CASSQDTGGPPGSCFF
V: TRBV11-2; J: TRBJ2-5; D: .; size: .; DNA: TGTGCCAGCAGCCTGGGACCAGGGGGACTAGTACAAGAGACCCAGTACTTC; CDR3: CASSLGPGGLVQETQYF
V: TRBV5-1; J: TRBJ2-5; D: .; size: few; DNA: TGCGCCAGCAAGTCGGGGCAACCCCAAGAGACCCAGTACTTC; CDR3: CASKSGQPQETQYF
V: TRBV7-9; J: TRBJ2-1; D: .; size: once; DNA: TGTGCCAGCAGCCCACGGGTGGGGCTGAGCTCCTACAATGAGCAGTTCTTC; CDR3: CASSPRVGLSSYNEQFF
V: TRBV29-1; J: TRBJ2-7; D: TRBD2; size: many; DNA: TGCAGCGTTGAAGGGACTAGCGGGACCTCCTACGAGCAGTACTTC; CDR3: CSVEGTSGTSYEQYF
V: TRBV7-7; J: TRBJ2-2; D: .; size: .; DNA: TGTGCTAGCAGCCAGAATATTGACACCGGGGAGCTGTTTTTT; CDR3: CASSQNIDTGELFF
V: TRBV12-3/TRBV12-4; J: TRBJ2-3; D: TRBD2; size: many; DNA: TGTGCCAGCAGTTCGGGGCTAGCGGGGAGGCAGTATTTT; CDR3: CASSSGLAGRQYF
V: TRBV29-1; J: TRBJ1-2; D: TRBD1; size: .; DNA: TGCAGCGTAGGGACAGGGGGCCTAGGAGGCTACACCTTC; CDR3: CSVGTGGLGGYTF
V: TRBV6-1; J: TRBJ1-6; D: .; size: few; DNA: TGTGCCAGCAATCAGGGACTGGATTCACCCCTCCACTTT; CDR3: CASNQGLDSPLHF
V: TRBV7-9; J: TRBJ2-1; D: .; size: many; DNA: TGTGCCAGCAGCAACAGAAACCAGGGAGAGGTGGTTGAGCAGTTCTTC; CDR3: CASSNRNQGEVVEQFF
V: TRBV5-6; J: TRBJ1-2; D: .; size: .; DNA: TGTGCCAGCAGCTCGCGACAGAATAACTATGGCTACACCTTC; CDR3: CASSSRQNNYGYTF
V: TRBV6-1; J: TRBJ2-3; D: TRBD2; size: many; DNA: TGTGCCAGCAGCCCTGCCCTAGCGGCAGATACGCAGTATTTT; CDR3: CASSPALAADTQYF
V: TRBV12-3/TRBV12-4; J: TRBJ2-4; D: TRBD2; size: .; DNA: TGTGCCAGCAGCCCCGGGACTAGCGGGGGGGCCTTCGTTCAGTACTTC; CDR3: CASSPGTSGGAFVQYF
V: TRBV7-8; J: TRBJ2-2; D: .; size: few; DNA: TGTGCCAGCAGCTTAGGCTCAGGGGGGCTGACGAACACCGGGGAGCTGTTTTTT; CDR3: CASSLGSGGLTNTGELFF
V: TRBV5-4; J: TRBJ1-6; D: .; size: .; DNA: TGTGCCAGCAGCTTGGACCCGTCTAGAGAGTCACCCCTCCACTTT; CDR3: CASSLDPSRESPLHF
V: TRBV6-5; J: TRBJ1-4; D: .; size: few; DNA: TGTGCCAGCAGTTACGACTTGGGAACTAATGAAAAACTGTTTTTT; CDR3: CASSYDLGTNEKLFF
V: TRBV6-1; J: TRBJ1-3; D: TRBD1; size: few; DNA: TGTGCCAGCAGCGAGGGACAGTTCTCTGGAAACACCATATATTTT; CDR3: CASSEGQFSGNTIYF
V: TRBV29-1; J: TRBJ2-7; D: TRBD2; size: few; DNA: TGCAGCGTTGAGCTTAAACTGGGAGGGAACGAGCAGTACTTC; CDR3: CSVELKLGGNEQYF
V: TRBV20-1; J: TRBJ2-1; D: TRBD2; size: .; DNA: TGCAGTGCTATGAAAACTAGCGGGGCGTACAATGAGCAGTTCTTC; CDR3: CSAMKTSGAYNEQFF
V: TRBV12-3/TRBV12-4; J: TRBJ2-1; D: TRBD2; size: few; DNA: TGTGCCAGCAGTTACGCTCCCGGGACTAGCGGTCGACTGAGTGAGCAGTTCTTC; CDR3: CASSYAPGTSGRLSEQFF
V: TRBV2; J: TRBJ2-2; D: TRBD2; size: .; DNA: TGTGCTATCTCGGGGACTAGCGAAATCGGGGAGCTGTTTTTT; CDR3: CAISGTSEIGELFF
V: TRBV28; J: TRBJ2-1; D: TRBD1; size: .; DNA: TGTGCCTGCAGTTTAGTGGGTTGGGGACAGGGGGACAATGAGCAGTTCTTC; CDR3: CACSLVGWGQGDNEQFF
V: TRBV4-3; J: TRBJ2-2; D: .; size: .; DNA: TGCGCCAGCAGCCAAGATCTCGGCGGGGAGCTGTTTTTT; CDR3: CASSQDLGGELFF
V: TRBV7-2; J: TRBJ1-6; D: .; size: many; DNA: TGTGCCAGCAGCCTTCCTTATTCACCCCTCCACTTT; CDR3: CASSLPYSPLHF
V: TRBV6-5; J: TRBJ1-1; D: .; size: many; DNA: TGTGCCAGCAGTTACTCGCCGGGACAAAAGGGGGAGAACACTGAAGCTTTCTTT; CDR3: CASSYSPGQKGENTEAFF
V: TRBV7-3; J: TRBJ2-5; D: .; size: .; DNA: TGTGCCAGCAGCTTAAATCCCTCCGAGACCCAGTACTTC; CDR3: CASSLNPSETQYF